The 18 T cell receptor beta chains reported below all come from one sample, sequenced in a study of PD-1 blockade in classical Hodgkin lymphoma. All the patients suffered relapse after autologous stem cell transplantation, and brentuximab vedotin exposure differed. Produced via immunoSEQ multiplex PCR; TCRdb's table is partial and in-frame only. The sample lists fewer than 15,000 clones; 91% were seen once. This specimen was peripheral blood mononuclear cells (PBMCs), taken at baseline. These receptors originate from a human donor with classical Hodgkin lymphoma.

The sample holds one count of this clone. CDR3 protein: CASSAGTGDPYEQYF. CDR3 DNA: TGCGCCAGCAGCGCAGGGACAGGGGATCCCTACGAGCAGTACTTC. The chain uses TRBV5-1 and TRBJ2-7, with 10 bases aligning to TRBD1. J was trimmed by 2 bases and V by 4 bases; bases with no gene match: 6. Germline-derived CDR1 and CDR2 are SGHRS and YFSETQ. The CDR3 consists of 15 residues.

The V call is TRBV28, the J call TRBJ1-2; D possibly corresponds to TRBD1 (6 bases). Germline lookup yields CDR1 MDHEN and CDR2 SYDVKM. Trimming pared 8 bases from V and 6 bases from J, leaving 16 bases between. The CDR3 is 13 residues long. The CDR3 DNA sequence: TGTGCCAGCGGCGACAGGCTACGAAATGGCTACACCTTC. Its protein is CASGDRLRNGYTF.

V usage is TRBV5-1 and J usage is TRBJ1-3; D ambiguous. The CDR3 sequence is 14 residues long. The V gene's germline CDR1 is SGHRS and CDR2 YFSETQ. V gave up 0 bases and J gave up 2 bases, with 6 bases separating them. CDR3 in DNA: TGCGCCAGCAGCTTGGACGGGACTGGAAACACCATATATTTT. Its protein is CASSLDGTGNTIYF.

The chain links TRBV5-1 to TRBJ2-3, with D hard to call. V was cut by 5 bases and J by 4 bases, with 14 bases left in between. Germline lookup yields CDR1 SGHRS and CDR2 YFSETQ. The CDR3 is 14 amino acids. The CDR3 region has the DNA TGCGCCAGCAGTTTAAGTCTCCCCCCAGATACGCAGTATTTT. Protein product: CASSLSLPPDTQYF. The full variable domain, its missing parts supplied by reference TRBV5-1 and TRBJ2-3, is KAGVTQTPRYLIKTRGQQVTLSCSPISGHRSVSWYQQTPGQGLQFLFEYFSETQRNKGNFPGRFSGRQFSNSRSEMNVSTLELGDSALYLCASSLSLPPDTQYFGPGTRLTVL.

The rearrangement links TRBV7-6 to TRBJ2-5, with D perhaps being TRBD1 or TRBD2 (5 bases each). V gave up 3 bases and J gave up 0 bases, with 14 bases separating them. The CDR3 totals 16 residues. The V gene's germline CDR1 is SGHVS and CDR2 FNYEAQ. CDR3 in amino acids: CASSFYPGPNQETQYF. For the CDR3, the DNA is TGTGCCAGCAGCTTTTATCCGGGACCGAACCAAGAGACCCAGTACTTC.

This sequence joins TRBV7-3 and TRBJ2-1, with D possibly matching TRBD2 (7 bases). The CDR3 has 14 amino acids. Between the trimmed V and J ends, which lost 5 bases and 8 bases, there was a span of 16 bases. Germline assignment: CDR1 SGHTA and CDR2 FQGTGA. For the CDR3, the DNA is TGTGCCAGCAGCCTCGGGGGGCCTAGTTATGAGCAGTTCTTC. Translating gives CASSLGGPSYEQFF. Full variable domain (rest looked up from reference TRBV7-3 and TRBJ2-1): GAGVSQTPSNKVTEKGKYVELRCDPISGHTALYWYRQSLGQGPEFLIYFQGTGAADDSGLPNDRFFAVRPEGSVSTLKIQRTERGDSAVYLCASSLGGPSYEQFFGPGTRLTVL.

The chain has TRBV5-1 and TRBJ1-2, with TRBD1 matching over 7 bases. Germline V gene sequence: CDR1 SGHRS, CDR2 YFSETQ. With 5 bases clipped from V and 5 bases from J, the junction kept 15 bases outside the gene matches. This CDR3 comprises 16 residues. CDR3 sequence reads: CASRPGATGQRYGYTF. The CDR3 DNA reads as TGCGCCAGCAGACCGGGGGCGACAGGGCAGCGATATGGCTACACCTTC.

The J gene is TRBJ1-1, the V gene TRBV29-1, with D hard to call. Trimming took 7 bases from V and 0 from J, leaving 12 bases between them. The CDR3 has 13 residues. Germline V gene sequence: CDR1 SQVTM, CDR2 ANQGSEA. The CDR3 protein is CSAESPMNTEAFF. The CDR3 DNA reads TGCAGCGCCGAGTCCCCCATGAACACTGAAGCTTTCTTT.

V and J are TRBV5-1 and TRBJ1-3, with D unclear. The CDR3 consists of 15 residues. In germline, CDR1 is SGHRS, CDR2 YFSETQ. V dropped 0 bases and J dropped 0 bases, with 7 bases sitting between them. CDR3 sequence: CASSLGGSSGNTIYF. The CDR3 nucleotides are TGCGCCAGCAGCTTGGGGGGAAGCTCTGGAAACACCATATATTTT.

The chain couples TRBV7-9 to TRBJ2-7; D is undetermined. Germline V gene lookup returns CDR1 SEHNR and CDR2 FQNEAQ (reference sequence). This CDR3 comprises 15 residues. V was pared by 1 base and J by 3 bases, with 13 bases between. The CDR3 reads CASSLELGRNYEQYF. The CDR3 nucleotides read TGTGCCAGCAGCTTAGAATTGGGCAGGAACTACGAGCAGTACTTC.

This chain links TRBV19 with TRBJ2-7; D may be TRBD2 (5 bases). The germline V and J ends were trimmed by 1 base and 0 bases, with 10 bases remaining between them. The V gene's germline CDR1 is LNHDA and CDR2 SQIVND (reference sequence). The CDR3 extends over 15 amino acids. As DNA, the CDR3 is TGTGCCAGTAGTATAGTTACGGGGAGCTCCTACGAGCAGTACTTC. Translating gives CASSIVTGSSYEQYF.

In DNA form, the CDR3 reads TGTGCCTGGATGCAGGGGAGTGAGCAGTTCTTC. This encodes CAWMQGSEQFF. This chain connects TRBV30 to TRBJ2-1, with TRBD1 as a possible D gene (6 bases). Between the trimmed V and J ends, which lost 4 bases and 9 bases, there was a span of 10 bases. The CDR3 consists of 11 residues. Germline CDR1 is GTSNPN and CDR2 is SVGIG (reference sequence).

The V gene is TRBV5-1, the J gene TRBJ2-7; D is tentatively TRBD1 or TRBD2 (5 bases each). Deletions cut 4 bases from V and 7 bases from J, with 18 bases between. The CDR3 extends over 14 amino acids. Germline CDR1 SGHRS, CDR2 YFSETQ. The CDR3: CASSPGAGLIEQYF. Here the CDR3 DNA reads TGCGCCAGCAGCCCCGGGGCAGGGCTGATTGAGCAGTACTTC.

V gene TRBV4-1 combines with J gene TRBJ2-7, with D perhaps given as TRBD1 or TRBD2 (6 bases each). Germline V gene data show CDR1 as MGHRA and CDR2 as YSYEKL. Trimming removed 3 bases at V and 0 bases at J, with 15 bases between. CDR3 length equals 16 residues. The CDR3 region is CASSQGKGGSSYEQYF. CDR3 nucleotides: TGCGCCAGCAGCCAGGGTAAGGGGGGAAGCTCCTACGAGCAGTACTTC.

The genes are TRBV5-1 and TRBJ1-2; perhaps TRBD1 as D (6 bases). The CDR3 contains 15 residues. Germline values: CDR1 SGHRS, CDR2 YFSETQ. V lost 4 bases and J lost 5, with 18 bases in between. The CDR3 loop reads CASSPGTTGSYGYTF. The DNA of the CDR3 is TGCGCCAGCAGCCCCGGAACCACAGGGAGTTATGGCTACACCTTC.

The chain carries TRBV2 and TRBJ2-7, with D tentatively TRBD1 (5 bases). There are 14 residues in the CDR3. Trimming took off 6 bases at V and 2 bases at J, with 14 bases between the two ends. Germline CDR1 SNHLY, CDR2 FYNNEI. CDR3: CASSPRYRTYEQYF. In DNA, the CDR3 is TGTGCCAGCAGCCCACGTTACAGGACCTACGAGCAGTACTTC.

CDR3 nucleotides: TGCGCCAGCAGCTCTTCTTATTCGACAGGTTCCCTAGCCAAAAACATTCAGTACTTC. It codes for CASSSSYSTGSLAKNIQYF. The chain carries TRBV5-1 and TRBJ2-4; D is perhaps TRBD1 (6 bases). Germline assignment: CDR1 SGHRS and CDR2 YFSETQ. V gave up 3 bases and J gave up 0 bases, with 22 bases separating them. The CDR3 runs to 19 residues.

The chain is built from TRBV7-9 and TRBJ1-2; a weak D match, TRBD1 (6 bases). Germline-derived CDR1 and CDR2 are SEHNR and FQNEAQ (reference sequence). The V end was cut by 1 base, the J end by 8 bases, with 14 bases between. The CDR3 covers 14 residues. The CDR3 DNA reads as TGTGCCAGCAGCTTAGTACAACAGGGAGGGGGCTACACCTTC. Translated, it gives CASSLVQQGGGYTF.